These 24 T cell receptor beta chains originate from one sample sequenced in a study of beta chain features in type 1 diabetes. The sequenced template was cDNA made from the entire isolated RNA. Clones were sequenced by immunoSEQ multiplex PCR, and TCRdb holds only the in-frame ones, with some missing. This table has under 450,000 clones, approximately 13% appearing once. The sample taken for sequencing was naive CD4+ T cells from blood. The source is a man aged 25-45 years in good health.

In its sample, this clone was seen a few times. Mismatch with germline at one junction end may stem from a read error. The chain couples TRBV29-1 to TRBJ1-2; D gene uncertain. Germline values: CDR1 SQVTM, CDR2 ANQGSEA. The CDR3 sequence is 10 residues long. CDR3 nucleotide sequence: TGCAGCGGTGAAGGCCCCTTCAGAGCCTTC. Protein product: CSGEGPFRAF.

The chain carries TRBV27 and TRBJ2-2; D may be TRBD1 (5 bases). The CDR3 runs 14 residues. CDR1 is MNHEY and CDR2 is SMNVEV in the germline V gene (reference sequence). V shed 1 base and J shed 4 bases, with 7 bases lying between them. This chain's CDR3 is CASSLFRGTGELFF. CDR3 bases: TGTGCCAGCAGTTTATTTAGGGGCACCGGGGAGCTGTTTTTT.

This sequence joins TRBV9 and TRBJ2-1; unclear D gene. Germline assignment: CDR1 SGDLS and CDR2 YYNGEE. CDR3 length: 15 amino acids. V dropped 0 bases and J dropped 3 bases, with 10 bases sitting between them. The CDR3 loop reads CASSVATQIYNEQFF. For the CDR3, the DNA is TGTGCCAGCAGCGTAGCGACTCAAATCTACAATGAGCAGTTCTTC.

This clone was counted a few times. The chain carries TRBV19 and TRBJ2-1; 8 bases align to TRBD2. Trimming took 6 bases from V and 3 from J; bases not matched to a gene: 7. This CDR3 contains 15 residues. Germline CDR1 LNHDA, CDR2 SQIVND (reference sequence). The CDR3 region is CASRSLAGFYNEQFF. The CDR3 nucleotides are TGTGCCAGTAGGTCCTTAGCGGGATTCTACAATGAGCAGTTCTTC.

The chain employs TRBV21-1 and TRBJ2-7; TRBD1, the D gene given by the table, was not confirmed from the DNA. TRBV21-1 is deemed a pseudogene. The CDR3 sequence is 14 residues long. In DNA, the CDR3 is TGTGCCAGCAGCAACGGGACAGGGCACCACGAGCAGTACTTC. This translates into CASSNGTGHHEQYF.

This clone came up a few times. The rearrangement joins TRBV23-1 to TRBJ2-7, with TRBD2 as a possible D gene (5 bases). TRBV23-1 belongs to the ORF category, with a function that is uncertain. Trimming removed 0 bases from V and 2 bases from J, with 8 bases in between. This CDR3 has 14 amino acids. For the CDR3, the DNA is TGCGCCAGCAGTCAATCTGGAGCGGCCTACGAGCAGTACGTC. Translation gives CASSQSGAAYEQYV.

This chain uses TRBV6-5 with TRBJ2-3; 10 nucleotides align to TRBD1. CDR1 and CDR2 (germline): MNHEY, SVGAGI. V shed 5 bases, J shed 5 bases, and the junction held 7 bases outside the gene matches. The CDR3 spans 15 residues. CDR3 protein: CASSPRDRGEDTQYF. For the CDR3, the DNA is TGTGCCAGCAGTCCCCGGGACAGGGGAGAAGATACGCAGTATTTT.

The CDR3 region is CASSARRAADSPLHF. CDR3 coding DNA: TGTGCCAGCAGCGCCAGACGGGCCGCTGATTCACCCCTCCACTTT. The chain joins TRBV9 to TRBJ1-6; D gene unclear. Germline loops: CDR1 SGDLS, CDR2 YYNGEE. Trimming took off 3 bases at V and 8 bases at J, with 15 bases between the two ends. The CDR3 runs 15 residues.

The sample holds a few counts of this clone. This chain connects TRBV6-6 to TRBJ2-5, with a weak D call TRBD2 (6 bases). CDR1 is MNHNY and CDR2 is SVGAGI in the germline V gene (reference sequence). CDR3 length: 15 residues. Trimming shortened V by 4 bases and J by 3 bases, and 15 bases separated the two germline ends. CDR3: CASSWGTGPEETQYF. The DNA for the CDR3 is TGTGCCAGCAGTTGGGGGACTGGTCCTGAAGAGACCCAGTACTTC.

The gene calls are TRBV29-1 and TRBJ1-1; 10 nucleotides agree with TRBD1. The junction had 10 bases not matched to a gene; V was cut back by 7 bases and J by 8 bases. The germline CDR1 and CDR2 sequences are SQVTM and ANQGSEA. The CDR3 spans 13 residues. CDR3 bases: TGCAGCGCTACAACCGGGACAGGGGAAGAAGCTTTCTTT. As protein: CSATTGTGEEAFF.

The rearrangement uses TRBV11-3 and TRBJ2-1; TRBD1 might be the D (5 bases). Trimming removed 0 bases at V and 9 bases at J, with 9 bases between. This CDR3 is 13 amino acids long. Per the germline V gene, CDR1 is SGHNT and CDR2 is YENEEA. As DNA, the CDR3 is TGTGCCAGCAGCTTAGAAAAAGGGGCTGAGCAGTTCTTC. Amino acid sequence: CASSLEKGAEQFF.

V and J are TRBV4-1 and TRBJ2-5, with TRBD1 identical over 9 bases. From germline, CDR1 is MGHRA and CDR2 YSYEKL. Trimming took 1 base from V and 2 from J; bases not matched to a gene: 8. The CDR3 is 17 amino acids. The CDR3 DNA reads TGCGCCAGCAGCCAAGCGTACGGACAGGGGATACAAGAGACCCAGTACTTC. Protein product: CASSQAYGQGIQETQYF.

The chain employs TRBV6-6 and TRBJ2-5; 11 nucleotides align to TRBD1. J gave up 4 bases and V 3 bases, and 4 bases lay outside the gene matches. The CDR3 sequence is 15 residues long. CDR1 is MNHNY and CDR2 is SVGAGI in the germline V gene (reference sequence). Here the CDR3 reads CASSYGQGARETQYF. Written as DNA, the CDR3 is TGTGCCAGCAGTTATGGACAGGGGGCTAGAGAGACCCAGTACTTC.

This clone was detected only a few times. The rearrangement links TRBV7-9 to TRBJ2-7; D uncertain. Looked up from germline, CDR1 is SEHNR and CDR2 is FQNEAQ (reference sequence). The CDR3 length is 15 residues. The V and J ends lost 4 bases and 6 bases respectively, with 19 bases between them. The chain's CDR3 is CASSYLGLGQVEQYV. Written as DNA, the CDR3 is TGTGCCAGCAGCTACCTTGGTTTAGGTCAGGTCGAGCAGTACGTC.

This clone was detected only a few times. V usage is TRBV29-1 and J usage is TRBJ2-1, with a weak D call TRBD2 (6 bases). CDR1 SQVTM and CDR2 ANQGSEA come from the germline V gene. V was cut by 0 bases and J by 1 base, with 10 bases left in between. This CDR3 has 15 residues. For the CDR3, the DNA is TGCAGCGTTGAAGAGGTTGGGGGGTCCTACAATGAGCAGTTCTTC. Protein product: CSVEEVGGSYNEQFF.

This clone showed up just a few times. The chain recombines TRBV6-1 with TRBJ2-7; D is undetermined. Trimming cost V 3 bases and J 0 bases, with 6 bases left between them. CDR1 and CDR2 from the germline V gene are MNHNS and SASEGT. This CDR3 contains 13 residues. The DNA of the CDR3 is TGTGCCAGCAGTGATCAGTCCTCCTACGAGCAGTACGTC. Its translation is CASSDQSSYEQYV.

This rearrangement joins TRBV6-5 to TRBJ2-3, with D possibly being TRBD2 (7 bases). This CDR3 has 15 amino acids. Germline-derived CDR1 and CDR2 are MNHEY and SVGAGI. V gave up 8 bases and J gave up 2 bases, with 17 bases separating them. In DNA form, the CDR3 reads TGTGCCAGCGGAGGGGGTAGCGGGTTCACAGATACGCAGTATTTT. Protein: CASGGGSGFTDTQYF.

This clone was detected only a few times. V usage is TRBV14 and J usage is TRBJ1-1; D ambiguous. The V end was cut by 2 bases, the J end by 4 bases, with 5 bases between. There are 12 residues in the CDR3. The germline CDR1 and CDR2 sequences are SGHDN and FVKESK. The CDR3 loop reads CASSQYFTEAFF. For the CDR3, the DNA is TGTGCCAGCAGCCAATATTTCACTGAAGCTTTCTTT.

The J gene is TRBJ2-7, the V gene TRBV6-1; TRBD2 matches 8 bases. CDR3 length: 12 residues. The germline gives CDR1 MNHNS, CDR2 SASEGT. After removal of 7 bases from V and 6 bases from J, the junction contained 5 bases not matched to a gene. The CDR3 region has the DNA TGTGCCAGCATCGTCCGGGGGGGCGAGCAGTACTTC. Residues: CASIVRGGEQYF.

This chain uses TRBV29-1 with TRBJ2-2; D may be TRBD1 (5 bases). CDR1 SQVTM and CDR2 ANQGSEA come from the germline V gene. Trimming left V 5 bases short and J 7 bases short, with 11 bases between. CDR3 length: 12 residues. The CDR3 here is CSVRQSLGELFF. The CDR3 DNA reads TGCAGCGTTCGACAGAGCCTCGGGGAGCTGTTTTTT.

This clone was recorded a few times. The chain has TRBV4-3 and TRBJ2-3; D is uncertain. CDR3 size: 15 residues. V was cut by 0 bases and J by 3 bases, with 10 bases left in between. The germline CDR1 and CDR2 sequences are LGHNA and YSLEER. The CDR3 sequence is CASSQEAGWTDTQYF. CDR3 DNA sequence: TGCGCCAGCAGCCAAGAAGCCGGATGGACAGATACGCAGTATTTT.

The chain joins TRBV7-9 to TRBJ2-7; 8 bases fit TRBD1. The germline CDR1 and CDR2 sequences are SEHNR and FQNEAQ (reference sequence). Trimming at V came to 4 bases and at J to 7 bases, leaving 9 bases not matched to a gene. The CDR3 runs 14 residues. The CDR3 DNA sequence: TGTGCCAGCAGCTGGGGACAGGAAAACACTGAGCAGTACTTC. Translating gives CASSWGQENTEQYF.

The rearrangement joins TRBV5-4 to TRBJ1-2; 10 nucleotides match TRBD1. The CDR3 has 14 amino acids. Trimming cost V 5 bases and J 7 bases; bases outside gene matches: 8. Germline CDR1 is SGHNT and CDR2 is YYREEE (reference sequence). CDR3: CASRPDRGLGGYTF. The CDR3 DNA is TGTGCCAGCAGGCCAGACAGGGGGCTGGGTGGCTACACCTTC.

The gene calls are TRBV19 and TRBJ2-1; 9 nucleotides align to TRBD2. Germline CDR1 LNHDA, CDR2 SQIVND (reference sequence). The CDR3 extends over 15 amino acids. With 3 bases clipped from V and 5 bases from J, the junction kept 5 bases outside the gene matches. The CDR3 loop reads CASSMQLAGHNEQFF. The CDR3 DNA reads TGTGCCAGTAGTATGCAACTAGCGGGCCACAATGAGCAGTTCTTC. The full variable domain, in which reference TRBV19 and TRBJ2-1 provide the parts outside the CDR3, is DGGITQSPKYLFRKEGQNVTLSCEQNLNHDAMYWYRQDPGQGLRLIYYSQIVNDFQKGDIAEGYSVSREKKESFPLTVTSAQKNPTAFYLCASSMQLAGHNEQFFGPGTRLTVL.